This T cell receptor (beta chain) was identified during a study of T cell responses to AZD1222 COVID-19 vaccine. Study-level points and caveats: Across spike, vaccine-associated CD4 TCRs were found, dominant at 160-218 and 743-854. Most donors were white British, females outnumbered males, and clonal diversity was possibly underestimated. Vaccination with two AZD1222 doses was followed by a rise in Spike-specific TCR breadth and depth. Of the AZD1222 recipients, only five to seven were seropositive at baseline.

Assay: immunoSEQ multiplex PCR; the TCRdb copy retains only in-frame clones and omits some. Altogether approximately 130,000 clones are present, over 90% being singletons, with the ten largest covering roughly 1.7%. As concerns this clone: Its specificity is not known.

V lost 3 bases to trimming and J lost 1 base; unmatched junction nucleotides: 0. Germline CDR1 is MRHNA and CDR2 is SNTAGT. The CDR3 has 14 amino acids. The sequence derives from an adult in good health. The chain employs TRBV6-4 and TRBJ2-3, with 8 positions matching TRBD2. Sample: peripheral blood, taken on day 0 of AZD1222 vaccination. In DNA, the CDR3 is TGTGCCAGCAGTGAAGCGGGGGGCACAGATACGCAGTATTTT. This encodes CASSEAGGTDTQYF.